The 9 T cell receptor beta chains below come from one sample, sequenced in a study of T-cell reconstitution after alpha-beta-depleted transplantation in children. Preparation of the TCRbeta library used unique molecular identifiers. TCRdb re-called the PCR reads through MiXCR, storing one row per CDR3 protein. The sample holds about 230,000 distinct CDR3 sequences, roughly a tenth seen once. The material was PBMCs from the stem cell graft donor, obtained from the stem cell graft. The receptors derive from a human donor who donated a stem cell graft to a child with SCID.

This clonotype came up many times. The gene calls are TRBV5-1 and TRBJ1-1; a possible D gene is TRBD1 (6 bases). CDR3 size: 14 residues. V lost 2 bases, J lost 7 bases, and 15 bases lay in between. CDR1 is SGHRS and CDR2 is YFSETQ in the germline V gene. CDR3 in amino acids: CASSFRDMRDEAFF. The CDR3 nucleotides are TGCGCCAGCAGCTTCCGGGACATGAGGGATGAAGCTTTCTTT.

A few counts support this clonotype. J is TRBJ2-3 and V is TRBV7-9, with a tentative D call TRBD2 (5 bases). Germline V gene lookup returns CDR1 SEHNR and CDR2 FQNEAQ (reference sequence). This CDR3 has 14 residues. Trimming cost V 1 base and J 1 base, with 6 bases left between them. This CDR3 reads CASSLVGGTDTQYF. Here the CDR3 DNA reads TGTGCCAGCAGCTTAGTCGGGGGCACAGATACGCAGTATTTT.

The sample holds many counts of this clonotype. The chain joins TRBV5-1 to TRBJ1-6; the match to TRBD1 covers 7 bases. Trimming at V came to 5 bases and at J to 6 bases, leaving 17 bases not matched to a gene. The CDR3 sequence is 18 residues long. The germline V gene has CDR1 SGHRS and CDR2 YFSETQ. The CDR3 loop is CASRNLWTGDSRNSPLHF. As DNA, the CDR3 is TGCGCCAGCAGAAACCTCTGGACAGGCGACTCACGTAATTCACCCCTCCACTTT.

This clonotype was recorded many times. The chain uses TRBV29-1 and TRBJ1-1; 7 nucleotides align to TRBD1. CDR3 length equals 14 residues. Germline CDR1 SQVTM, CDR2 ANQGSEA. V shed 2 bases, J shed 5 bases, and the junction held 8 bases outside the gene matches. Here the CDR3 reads CSVEFQGGGTEAFF. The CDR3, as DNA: TGCAGCGTTGAATTTCAGGGGGGAGGAACTGAAGCTTTCTTT.

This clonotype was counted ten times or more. CDR3 DNA: TGTGCCAGCAGCGAGGGGCACGGCTACTACGAGCAGTACTTC. Translated, it gives CASSEGHGYYEQYF. The chain employs TRBV9 and TRBJ2-7, with D perhaps TRBD1 (5 bases). Germline CDR1 and CDR2: SGDLS and YYNGEE. The ends were cut back, 3 bases at V and 3 bases at J, with 13 bases in the middle. The CDR3 has 14 amino acids.

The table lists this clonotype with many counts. The CDR3: CASSLRGLPTEAFF. In DNA form, the CDR3 reads TGTGCCAGCAGTTTGAGGGGACTACCCACTGAAGCTTTCTTT. The chain combines TRBV12-3 or TRBV12-4 with TRBJ1-1; possible D gene TRBD1, 5 bases. V was trimmed by 3 bases and J by 4 bases, leaving 12 bases between them. The CDR3 is 14 amino acids.

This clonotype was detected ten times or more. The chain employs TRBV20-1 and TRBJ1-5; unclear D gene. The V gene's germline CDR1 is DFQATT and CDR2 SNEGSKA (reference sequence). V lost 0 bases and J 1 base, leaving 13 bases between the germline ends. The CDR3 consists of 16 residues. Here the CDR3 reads CSARDRIRGSNQPQHF. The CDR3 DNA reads TGCAGTGCTAGAGATAGAATCCGGGGAAGCAATCAGCCCCAGCATTTT.

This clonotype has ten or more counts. This CDR3 reads CSARDYLAATDTQYF. CDR3 bases: TGCAGTGCTAGAGATTACCTAGCGGCCACAGATACGCAGTATTTT. The genes are TRBV20-1 and TRBJ2-3; 7 positions agree with TRBD2. Germline V lookup: CDR1 DFQATT, CDR2 SNEGSKA (reference sequence). Trimming at V came to 0 bases and at J to 2 bases, leaving 5 bases not matched to a gene. The CDR3 has 15 amino acids.

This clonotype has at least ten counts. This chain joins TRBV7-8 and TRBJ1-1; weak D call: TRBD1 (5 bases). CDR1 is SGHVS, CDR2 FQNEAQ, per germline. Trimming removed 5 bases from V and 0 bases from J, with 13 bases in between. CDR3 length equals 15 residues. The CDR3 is CASSNQPGLNTEAFF. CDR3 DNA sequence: TGTGCCAGCAGCAACCAGCCAGGGTTGAACACTGAAGCTTTCTTT.